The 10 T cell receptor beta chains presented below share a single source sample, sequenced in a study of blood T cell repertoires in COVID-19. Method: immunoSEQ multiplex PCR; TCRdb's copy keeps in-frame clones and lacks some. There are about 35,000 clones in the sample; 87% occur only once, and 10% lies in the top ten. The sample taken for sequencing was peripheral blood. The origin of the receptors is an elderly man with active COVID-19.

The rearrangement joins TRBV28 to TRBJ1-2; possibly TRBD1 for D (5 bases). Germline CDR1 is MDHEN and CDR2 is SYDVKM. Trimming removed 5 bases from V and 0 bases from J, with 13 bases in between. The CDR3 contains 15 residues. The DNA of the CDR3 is TGTGCCAGCAGTCCGAGAGGACATACTAACTATGGCTACACCTTC. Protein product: CASSPRGHTNYGYTF.

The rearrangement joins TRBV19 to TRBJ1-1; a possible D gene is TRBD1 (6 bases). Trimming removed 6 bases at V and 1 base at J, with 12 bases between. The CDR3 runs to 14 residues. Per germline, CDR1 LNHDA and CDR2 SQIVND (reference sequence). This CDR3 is CASSEQGRNTEAFF. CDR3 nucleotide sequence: TGTGCCAGTAGCGAACAGGGAAGGAACACTGAAGCTTTCTTT.

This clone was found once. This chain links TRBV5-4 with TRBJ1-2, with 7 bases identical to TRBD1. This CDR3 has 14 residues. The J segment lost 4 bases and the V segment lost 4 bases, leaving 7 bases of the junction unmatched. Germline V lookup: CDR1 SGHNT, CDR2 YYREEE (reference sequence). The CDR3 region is CASSRGQEIYGYTF. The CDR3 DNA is TGTGCCAGCAGCAGAGGACAGGAGATCTATGGCTACACCTTC.

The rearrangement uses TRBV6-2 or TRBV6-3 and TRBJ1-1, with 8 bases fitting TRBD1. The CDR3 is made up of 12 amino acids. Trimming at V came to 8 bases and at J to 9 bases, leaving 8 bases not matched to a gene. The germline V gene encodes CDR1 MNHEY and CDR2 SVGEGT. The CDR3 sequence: CASGRDRTKAFF. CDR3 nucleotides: TGTGCCAGCGGCCGGGACAGGACCAAAGCTTTCTTT.

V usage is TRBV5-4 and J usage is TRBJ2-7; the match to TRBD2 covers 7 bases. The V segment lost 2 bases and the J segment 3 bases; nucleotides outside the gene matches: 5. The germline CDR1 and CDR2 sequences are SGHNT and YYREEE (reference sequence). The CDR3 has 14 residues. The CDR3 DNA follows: TGTGCCAGCAGCTTATCCAGCGGGGACTACGAGCAGTACTTC. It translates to CASSLSSGDYEQYF.

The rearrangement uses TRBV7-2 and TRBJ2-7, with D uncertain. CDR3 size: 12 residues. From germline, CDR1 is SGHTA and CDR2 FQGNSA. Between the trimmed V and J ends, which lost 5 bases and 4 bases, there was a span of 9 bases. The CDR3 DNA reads TGTGCCAGCAGCCCTCTACGTTACGAGCAGTACTTC. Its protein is CASSPLRYEQYF.

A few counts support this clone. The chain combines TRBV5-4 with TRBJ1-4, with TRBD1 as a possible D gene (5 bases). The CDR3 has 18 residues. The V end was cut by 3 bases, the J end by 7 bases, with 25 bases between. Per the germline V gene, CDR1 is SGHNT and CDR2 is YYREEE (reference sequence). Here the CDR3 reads CASSWGGGTSVLSEKLFF. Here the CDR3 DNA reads TGTGCCAGCAGCTGGGGCGGGGGGACCTCCGTACTAAGTGAAAAACTGTTTTTT. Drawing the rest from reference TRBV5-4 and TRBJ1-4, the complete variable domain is ETGVTQSPTHLIKTRGQQVTLRCSSQSGHNTVSWYQQALGQGPQFIFQYYREEENGRGNFPPRFSGLQFPNYSSELNVNALELDDSALYLCASSWGGGTSVLSEKLFFGSGTQLSVL.

As DNA, the CDR3 is TGCGCCAGCAGTTTCCTCCCAGCGGGAGGAAGCTCCTACGAGCAGTACTTC. It yields the protein CASSFLPAGGSSYEQYF. The rearrangement joins TRBV5-1 to TRBJ2-7; 9 bases are shared with TRBD2. Germline lookup yields CDR1 SGHRS and CDR2 YFSETQ. This CDR3 is built from 17 residues. V was clipped by 5 bases and J by 0 bases; unmatched bases: 12.

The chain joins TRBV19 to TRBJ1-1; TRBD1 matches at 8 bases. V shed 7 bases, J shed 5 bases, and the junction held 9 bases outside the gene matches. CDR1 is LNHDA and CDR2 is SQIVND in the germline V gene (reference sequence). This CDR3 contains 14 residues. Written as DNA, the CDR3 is TGTGCCAGTAATCCCGGGACAGGTGTGACTGAAGCTTTCTTT. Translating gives CASNPGTGVTEAFF.

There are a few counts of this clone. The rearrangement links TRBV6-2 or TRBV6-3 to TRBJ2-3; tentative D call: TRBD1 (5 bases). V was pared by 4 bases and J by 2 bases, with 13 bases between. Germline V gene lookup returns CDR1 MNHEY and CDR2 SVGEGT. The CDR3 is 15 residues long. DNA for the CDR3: TGTGCCAGCAGTTCGTGGAGACAGCTCACAGATACGCAGTATTTT. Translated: CASSSWRQLTDTQYF.